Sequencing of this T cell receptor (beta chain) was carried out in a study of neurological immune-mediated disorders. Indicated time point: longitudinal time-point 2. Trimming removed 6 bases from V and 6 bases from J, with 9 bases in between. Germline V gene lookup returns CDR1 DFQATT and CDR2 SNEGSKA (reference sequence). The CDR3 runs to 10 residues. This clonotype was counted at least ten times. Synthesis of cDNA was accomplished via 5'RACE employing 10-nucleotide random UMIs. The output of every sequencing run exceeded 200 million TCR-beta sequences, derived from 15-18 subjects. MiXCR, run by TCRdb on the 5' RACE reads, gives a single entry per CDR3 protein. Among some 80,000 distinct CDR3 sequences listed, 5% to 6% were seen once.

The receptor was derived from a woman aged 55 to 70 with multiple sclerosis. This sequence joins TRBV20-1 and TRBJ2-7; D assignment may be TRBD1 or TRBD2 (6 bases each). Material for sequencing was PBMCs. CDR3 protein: CSAQGGEQYF. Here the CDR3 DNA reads TGCAGTGCACAGGGAGGCGAGCAGTACTTC.